One sample yielded the 31 T cell receptor beta chains listed below, sequenced in a study of shared clonotypes between healthy human individuals. The method was immunoSEQ multiplex PCR; TCRdb's version includes in-frame clones alone and lacks a portion of them. The repertoire consists of approximately 1,500,000 clones, with 98% occurring once and the leading ten covering around 0.45%. The source material was naive CD4+ T cells sorted from blood. As to subset: CD45RA+ positively selected. Source of these receptors: a man under 40 in good health.

The gene calls are TRBV9 and TRBJ2-1; D is unresolved. CDR1 and CDR2 from the germline V gene are SGDLS and YYNGEE. CDR3 length: 14 amino acids. V lost 1 base, J lost 0 bases, and 5 bases lay in between. CDR3 DNA sequence: TGTGCCAGCAGCGTATCCACCTCCTACAATGAGCAGTTCTTC. It codes for CASSVSTSYNEQFF.

A note on this clone: Other DNA variants within this sample encode the same CDR3. The genes are TRBV5-4 and TRBJ2-2, with D tentatively TRBD2 (6 bases). Germline-derived CDR1 and CDR2 are SGHNT and YYREEE (reference sequence). V lost 3 bases, J lost 5 bases, and 14 bases lay in between. The CDR3 contains 15 residues. CDR3 amino acids: CASSSGTGRTGELFF. For the CDR3, the DNA is TGTGCCAGCAGCTCCGGGACTGGCAGAACCGGGGAGCTGTTTTTT. The variable domain in full, with the rest retrieved from reference TRBV5-4 and TRBJ2-2, is ETGVTQSPTHLIKTRGQQVTLRCSSQSGHNTVSWYQQALGQGPQFIFQYYREEENGRGNFPPRFSGLQFPNYSSELNVNALELDDSALYLCASSSGTGRTGELFFGEGSRLTVL.

This clone has just one count. The CDR3 DNA reads as TGTGCCAGCAGCTTGGGTGGGCAGGGGCATAACTATGGCTACACCTTC. Amino acid sequence: CASSLGGQGHNYGYTF. The V and J genes are TRBV5-6 and TRBJ1-2; a possible D gene is TRBD1 (6 bases). The CDR3 spans 16 residues. Germline CDR1 and CDR2: SGHDT and YYEEEE. Deletions cut 0 bases from V and 1 base from J, with 13 bases between. Using reference TRBV5-6 and TRBJ1-2 for the parts outside the CDR3, the full variable domain is DAGVTQSPTHLIKTRGQQVTLRCSPKSGHDTVSWYQQALGQGPQFIFQYYEEEERQRGNFPDRFSGHQFPNYSSELNVNALLLGDSALYLCASSLGGQGHNYGYTFGSGTRLTVV.

The V call is TRBV4-3, the J call TRBJ2-3, with TRBD2 as a possible D gene (6 bases). CDR1 and CDR2 (germline): LGHNA, YSLEER. CDR3 length: 16 residues. Trimming left V 1 base short and J 0 bases short, with 11 bases between. The CDR3 sequence is CASSQAVLASTDTQYF. CDR3 nucleotide sequence: TGCGCCAGCAGCCAAGCTGTACTAGCAAGCACAGATACGCAGTATTTT.

The chain is built from TRBV28 and TRBJ1-1; 8 bases match TRBD1. Per the germline V gene, CDR1 is MDHEN and CDR2 is SYDVKM. CDR3 length: 12 amino acids. Germline trimming cut 3 bases from V and 11 bases from J; bases unmatched to any gene: 5. CDR3 DNA: TGTGCCAGCAGTTTGAGCAGGGGGCTTGCTTTCTTT. Its translation: CASSLSRGLAFF.

The chain uses TRBV7-2 and TRBJ2-1, with TRBD1 matching 10 bases. Germline V gene sequence: CDR1 SGHTA, CDR2 FQGNSA. The CDR3 runs to 15 residues. After removal of 0 bases from V and 9 bases from J, the junction contained 5 bases not matched to a gene. The DNA of the CDR3 is TGTGCCAGCAGCTTAGCTGGGACAGGGGTGGCTGAGCAGTTCTTC. This translates into CASSLAGTGVAEQFF. Drawing the rest from reference TRBV7-2 and TRBJ2-1, the complete variable domain is GAGVSQSPSNKVTEKGKDVELRCDPISGHTALYWYRQSLGQGLEFLIYFQGNSAPDKSGLPSDRFSAERTGGSVSTLTIQRTQQEDSAVYLCASSLAGTGVAEQFFGPGTRLTVL.

Only one count was recorded for this clone. This chain connects TRBV4-1 to TRBJ1-2; no clear D gene. The length of the CDR3 is 16 residues. V was shortened by 4 bases and J by 2 bases, with 17 bases between the two germline ends. Germline CDR1 and CDR2: MGHRA and YSYEKL. The CDR3 DNA is TGCGCCAGCAGCCCGCAGGAGGTCGTAGGGAACTATGGCTACACCTTC. Residues: CASSPQEVVGNYGYTF.

The chain has TRBV7-9 and TRBJ2-3; D may be TRBD2 (6 bases). Germline CDR1 is SEHNR and CDR2 is FQNEAQ (reference sequence). V was cut by 5 bases and J by 0 bases, with 15 bases left in between. The CDR3 loop spans 16 amino acids. CDR3 region: CASSERLGSSTDTQYF. As DNA, the CDR3 is TGTGCCAGCAGCGAGAGACTAGGTTCTAGCACAGATACGCAGTATTTT.

The chain has TRBV7-2 and TRBJ2-1; D is perhaps TRBD2 (5 bases). Looked up from germline, CDR1 is SGHTA and CDR2 is FQGNSA. V was pared by 5 bases and J by 7 bases, with 21 bases between. The CDR3 sequence is 16 residues long. The CDR3 region has the DNA TGTGCCAGCAGCCCGAGGGTAGTGTATTACAATAATGAGCAGTTCTTC. Translated, it gives CASSPRVVYYNNEQFF.

The V call is TRBV25-1, the J call TRBJ2-1; weak D call: TRBD2 (7 bases). The ends were cut back, 1 base at V and 3 bases at J, with 13 bases in the middle. The CDR3 length is 16 residues. In germline, CDR1 is MGHDK, CDR2 SYGVNS. CDR3 sequence (DNA): TGTGCCAGCAGTGAATTCGCGGGGGCGAACTACAATGAGCAGTTCTTC. Amino acid sequence: CASSEFAGANYNEQFF.

CDR3 amino acids: CASSPREGRYNEQFF. CDR3 DNA sequence: TGTGCCAGCAGTCCCAGGGAGGGCCGCTACAATGAGCAGTTCTTC. The genes are TRBV27 and TRBJ2-1; TRBD2 agrees at 7 bases. Germline V gene data show CDR1 as MNHEY and CDR2 as SMNVEV (reference sequence). This CDR3 is 15 amino acids long. The V gene end was trimmed by 5 bases and the J gene end by 3 bases; junction bases not matched to a gene: 7.

The rearrangement links TRBV28 to TRBJ1-4; 8 positions agree with TRBD1. This CDR3 region has 14 residues. Germline CDR1 reads MDHEN; CDR2 reads SYDVKM. The J segment lost 11 bases and the V segment lost 6 bases, leaving 11 bases of the junction unmatched. This CDR3 reads CASSLGQASDKLFF. The CDR3 region has the DNA TGTGCCAGCAGCCTGGGACAGGCGTCGGACAAACTGTTTTTT.

V and J are TRBV28 and TRBJ2-5; possibly TRBD2 for D (5 bases). The CDR3 runs to 12 residues. The germline V and J ends were trimmed by 5 bases and 9 bases, with 13 bases remaining between them. Germline V gene data show CDR1 as MDHEN and CDR2 as SYDVKM. The CDR3 region has the DNA TGTGCCAGCAGTCCCTCGGGAAGGTCCCAGTACTTC. Translation gives CASSPSGRSQYF.

A word on this clone: The same CDR3 can be traced to other DNA sequences in this sample. The chain employs TRBV7-6 and TRBJ2-7, with no clear D. V was cut by 5 bases and J by 0 bases, with 5 bases left in between. Germline V gene sequence: CDR1 SGHVS, CDR2 FNYEAQ. CDR3 size: 12 residues. CDR3 DNA sequence: TGTGCCAGCAGCCCAAGCTCCTACGAGCAGTACTTC. Translation: CASSPSSYEQYF.

The V gene is TRBV13, the J gene TRBJ2-3; TRBD2 agrees at 11 bases. CDR1 PRHDT and CDR2 FYEKMQ come from the germline V gene (reference sequence). The CDR3 consists of 16 residues. The J segment lost 1 base and the V segment lost 5 bases, leaving 5 bases of the junction unmatched. For the CDR3, the DNA is TGTGCCAGCAGCAAAGGGACTAGCGGACGCACAGATACGCAGTATTTT. Its protein is CASSKGTSGRTDTQYF.

This clone was counted once. This chain uses TRBV29-1 with TRBJ2-5, with 11 bases matching TRBD2. The J segment lost 3 bases and the V segment lost 7 bases, leaving 7 bases of the junction unmatched. Per the germline V gene, CDR1 is SQVTM and CDR2 is ANQGSEA. This CDR3 comprises 14 residues. CDR3: CSARGTSGKETQYF. The CDR3 DNA follows: TGCAGCGCCAGAGGGACTAGCGGAAAAGAGACCCAGTACTTC.

V usage is TRBV2 and J usage is TRBJ1-5, with unresolved D. This CDR3 is built from 14 residues. With 2 bases removed from V and 5 bases from J, the gap between germline ends came to 10 bases. Germline assignment: CDR1 SNHLY and CDR2 FYNNEI. CDR3 amino acids: CASSENSGDQPQHF. Written as DNA, the CDR3 is TGTGCCAGCAGTGAAAACTCTGGCGATCAGCCCCAGCATTTT.

This clone was picked up one time. The J gene is TRBJ2-3, the V gene TRBV19; D unresolved. V was cut by 3 bases and J by 4 bases, with 11 bases left in between. Germline CDR1 LNHDA, CDR2 SQIVND (reference sequence). This CDR3 is 14 amino acids long. Here the CDR3 reads CASSILAGPDTQYF. The CDR3 coding sequence is TGTGCCAGTAGTATCTTGGCAGGACCAGATACGCAGTATTTT.

This clone was recorded only once. The rearrangement uses TRBV27 and TRBJ2-7, with D tentatively TRBD2 (6 bases). Germline loops: CDR1 MNHEY, CDR2 SMNVEV (reference sequence). The ends were cut back, 6 bases at V and 2 bases at J, with 14 bases in the middle. This CDR3 is built from 14 residues. The CDR3 sequence: CASRHLAATYEQYF. CDR3 sequence (DNA): TGTGCCAGCAGGCACTTAGCGGCAACCTACGAGCAGTACTTC.

The rearrangement uses TRBV11-3 and TRBJ2-5; D may correspond to TRBD1 or TRBD2 (5 bases each). V lost 5 bases and J lost 2, with 21 bases in between. Per the germline V gene, CDR1 is SGHNT and CDR2 is YENEEA. The CDR3 is 17 residues long. CDR3 sequence reads: CASSRGSGTDKQETQYF. The CDR3, as DNA: TGTGCCAGCAGCCGAGGGTCTGGGACCGATAAACAAGAGACCCAGTACTTC.

The chain uses TRBV7-2 and TRBJ2-7; possibly TRBD1 for D (7 bases). Germline assignment: CDR1 SGHTA and CDR2 FQGNSA. Trimming took off 5 bases at V and 2 bases at J, with 16 bases between the two ends. This CDR3 spans 15 amino acids. This chain's CDR3 is CASSLVEGQTYEQYF. In nucleotides, the CDR3 is TGTGCCAGCAGCCTAGTGGAGGGACAGACCTACGAGCAGTACTTC. The full variable domain, rest sourced from reference TRBV7-2 and TRBJ2-7, is GAGVSQSPSNKVTEKGKDVELRCDPISGHTALYWYRQSLGQGLEFLIYFQGNSAPDKSGLPSDRFSAERTGGSVSTLTIQRTQQEDSAVYLCASSLVEGQTYEQYFGPGTRLTVT.

Regarding this clone: Other DNA sequences in the same sample also yield this CDR3. The rearrangement uses TRBV18 and TRBJ2-3, with D possibly matching TRBD1 (5 bases). Germline CDR1 KGHSH, CDR2 LQKENI. The CDR3 has 15 residues. V was trimmed by 0 bases and J by 0 bases, leaving 7 bases between them. The CDR3 region has the DNA TGTGCCAGCTCACCACCGTCAGGGAGCACAGATACGCAGTATTTT. It specifies CASSPPSGSTDTQYF.

CDR3 DNA: TGTGCCAGCAGCGGCGTTGGGGACACTGAAGCTTTCTTT. This encodes CASSGVGDTEAFF. The chain joins TRBV5-6 to TRBJ1-1; D is ambiguous. V was pared by 4 bases and J by 3 bases, with 10 bases between. The CDR3 sequence is 13 residues long. Looked up from germline, CDR1 is SGHDT and CDR2 is YYEEEE.

The rearrangement uses TRBV18 and TRBJ2-1, with 9 bases fitting TRBD1. CDR1 and CDR2 (germline): KGHSH, LQKENI. CDR3 length: 16 amino acids. J gave up 4 bases and V 4 bases, and 8 bases lay outside the gene matches. CDR3 sequence (DNA): TGTGCCAGCTCACAAGGTTGGGACAGGGAGTACAATGAGCAGTTCTTC. Its protein product is CASSQGWDREYNEQFF.

The rearrangement uses TRBV6-6 and TRBJ2-1; the D gene is possibly TRBD2 (5 bases). Germline CDR1 MNHNY, CDR2 SVGAGI (reference sequence). V lost 3 bases and J lost 10, with 19 bases in between. The CDR3 covers 15 residues. DNA for the CDR3: TGTGCCAGCAGTTATCACGGACTCCTGGCCGACGAGCAGTTCTTC. Translation gives CASSYHGLLADEQFF.

This chain uses TRBV4-3 with TRBJ1-5; TRBD1 matches 9 bases. The J segment lost 2 bases and the V segment lost 8 bases, leaving 22 bases of the junction unmatched. This CDR3 has 20 residues. In germline, CDR1 is LGHNA, CDR2 YSLEER. The DNA of the CDR3 is TGCGCCAGCCCCAAGAGTGATCGGGACAGGGAGCCCGTTCGCAATCAGCCCCAGCATTTT. Translated, it gives CASPKSDRDREPVRNQPQHF.

This rearrangement joins TRBV4-1 to TRBJ2-1; no reliable D call. Germline V gene data show CDR1 as MGHRA and CDR2 as YSYEKL. V dropped 0 bases and J dropped 2 bases, with 8 bases sitting between them. CDR3 size: 15 residues. CDR3 coding DNA: TGCGCCAGCAGCCAAGATCAGAGCCCCTACAATGAGCAGTTCTTC. It codes for CASSQDQSPYNEQFF.

In DNA, the CDR3 is TGTGCCAGCAGCCTAGGACAGAATTTTATACTCGGGGAGCTGTTTTTT. This translates into CASSLGQNFILGELFF. V gene TRBV7-9 combines with J gene TRBJ2-2; D is perhaps TRBD1 (6 bases). The CDR3 covers 16 residues. Trimming removed 5 bases from V and 7 bases from J, with 20 bases in between. Germline values: CDR1 SEHNR, CDR2 FQNEAQ (reference sequence).

The sample holds one count of this clone. This chain links TRBV18 with TRBJ2-3, with 7 bases fitting TRBD2. Germline V gene lookup returns CDR1 KGHSH and CDR2 LQKENI. J was trimmed by 1 base and V by 0 bases; bases with no gene match: 7. The CDR3 covers 17 residues. The chain's CDR3 is CASSPPVGGNGTDTQYF. The CDR3 bases are TGTGCCAGCTCACCACCGGTCGGGGGGAACGGCACAGATACGCAGTATTTT.

Only one count was recorded for this clone. The V call is TRBV7-3, the J call TRBJ2-7, with a possible D match to TRBD2 (5 bases). Germline V gene lookup returns CDR1 SGHTA and CDR2 FQGTGA. The CDR3 runs to 15 residues. The ends were cut back, 1 base at V and 1 base at J, with 11 bases in the middle. As DNA, the CDR3 is TGTGCCAGCAGCTTAAATGGCGGGTATTCCTACGAGCAGTACTTC. This gives the protein CASSLNGGYSYEQYF. Variable domain in full (rest from reference TRBV7-3 and TRBJ2-7): GAGVSQTPSNKVTEKGKYVELRCDPISGHTALYWYRQSLGQGPEFLIYFQGTGAADDSGLPNDRFFAVRPEGSVSTLKIQRTERGDSAVYLCASSLNGGYSYEQYFGPGTRLTVT.

The chain is built from TRBV7-9 and TRBJ2-3; D gene ambiguous. V shed 5 bases and J shed 4 bases, with 7 bases lying between them. The CDR3 consists of 12 residues. Germline values: CDR1 SEHNR, CDR2 FQNEAQ (reference sequence). For the CDR3, the DNA is TGTGCCAGCAGCAAGGCCCCAGATACGCAGTATTTT. Its protein is CASSKAPDTQYF.